This TCR beta chain emerged from a study of cytomegalovirus exposure and HLA in healthy donors. Findings and caveats of the study: Near-uniform donor sequencing depth was presumed by presence/absence analyses.

It was with 60 Vbeta and 13 Jbeta primers that the PCR ran. The table came from immunoSEQ multiplex PCR; TCRdb's copy has only in-frame clones and leaves some out. The repertoire includes fewer than 95,000 clones, 80% of them detected once, and around 2% sits in the top ten. A note on this clone: Its antigen is unknown.

The V and J ends lost 11 bases and 4 bases respectively, with 15 bases between them. The CDR3 has 13 residues. Germline V lookup: CDR1 SNHLY, CDR2 FYNNEI. The sequenced material came from PBMCs. This sequence joins TRBV2 and TRBJ1-3; weak D call: TRBD1 (5 bases). This clonotype was obtained from a man aged 18 to 29 in good health and CMV-seronegative. The CDR3 sequence: CAGGGTPGNTIYF. CDR3 coding DNA: TGTGCCGGGGGGGGGACTCCCGGAAACACCATATATTTT.